This TCR beta chain derives from a study of shared clonotypes between healthy human individuals. Study-wide background: Contributing individuals were a couple of females and three males aged 18 to 49.

Healthy HIV-negative adults with no recent acute infections or vaccinations were recruited as donors. Clones were read by immunoSEQ multiplex PCR, and TCRdb kept only the in-frame ones, dropping some. The sample has roughly 2 million clones; 90% to 96% are singletons. This TCR came from a man aged 18 to 29 in good health. The sequenced sample consisted of naive CD4+ T cells sorted from blood. As for subset: CD45RA+ positively selected.

CDR3 nucleotides: TGTGCCGTAGGGGAATATAGCAATCAGCCCCAGCATTTT. Its protein is CAVGEYSNQPQHF. This rearrangement joins TRBV19 to TRBJ1-5; TRBD1 might be the D (5 bases). Germline V CDR1 and CDR2: LNHDA, SQIVND (reference sequence). The CDR3 length is 13 residues. V lost 11 bases to trimming and J lost 0 bases, with 11 bases between them.